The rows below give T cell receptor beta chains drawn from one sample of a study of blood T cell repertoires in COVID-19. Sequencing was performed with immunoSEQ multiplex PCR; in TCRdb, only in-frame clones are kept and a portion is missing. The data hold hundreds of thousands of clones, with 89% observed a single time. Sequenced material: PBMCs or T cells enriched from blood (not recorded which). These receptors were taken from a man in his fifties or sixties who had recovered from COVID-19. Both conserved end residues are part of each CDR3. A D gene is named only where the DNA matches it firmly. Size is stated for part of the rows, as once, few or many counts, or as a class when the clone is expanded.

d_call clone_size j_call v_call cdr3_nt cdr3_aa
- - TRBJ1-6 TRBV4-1 TGCGCCAGCAGCCAAGATCGGCAGGGGCGCCTGGCCCTCCACTTT CASSQDRQGRLALHF
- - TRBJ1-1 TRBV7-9 TGTGCCAGCAACAGTCGTTTAGGGAGCACTGAAGCTTTCTTT CASNSRLGSTEAFF
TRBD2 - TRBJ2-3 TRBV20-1 TGCAGTGCTAGTGGCTCGGGAGGAGAGGATACGCAGTATTTT CSASGSGGEDTQYF
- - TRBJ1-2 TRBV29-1 TGCAGCGTTGAAGAAAGGGGGAACTATGGCTACACCTTC CSVEERGNYGYTF
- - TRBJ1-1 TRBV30 TGTGCCTGGAGTCCCCCAGGGCGAATGGGCACTGAAGCTTTCTTT CAWSPPGRMGTEAFF
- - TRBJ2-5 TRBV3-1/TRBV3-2 TGTGCCAGCAGCCAAGATTACCCCAGGGTGCAGGGATGGGAGACCCAGTACTTC CASSQDYPRVQGWETQYF
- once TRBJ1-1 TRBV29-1 TGCAGCGTTACAGGGTTGGGGGCTGAAGCTTTCTTT CSVTGLGAEAFF
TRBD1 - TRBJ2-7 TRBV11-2 TGTGCCAGCAGCACCCCCCGGGACAGGGTCTACGAGCAGTACTTC CASSTPRDRVYEQYF
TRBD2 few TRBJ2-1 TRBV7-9 TGTGCCAGCCTAGCGGGGAGAATTCGATACAATGAGCAGTTCTTC CASLAGRIRYNEQFF
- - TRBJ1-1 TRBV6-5 TGTGCCAGCCTTGGAGGTGCTGAAGCTTTCTTT CASLGGAEAFF
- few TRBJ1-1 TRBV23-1 TGCGCCAGCAGTCAATCCGGGGAAACATCGAACACTGAAGCTTTCTTT CASSQSGETSNTEAFF
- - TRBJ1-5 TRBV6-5 TGTGCCAGTGGCCGGGGGGAAGGGGGGCAGCCCCAGCATTTT CASGRGEGGQPQHF
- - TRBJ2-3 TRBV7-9 TGTGCCAGCAGCTTATTGGCAGGGCGCGATACGCAGTATTTT CASSLLAGRDTQYF
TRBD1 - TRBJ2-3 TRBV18 TGTGCCAGCTCACCAAGCGGACAGGGATCAGATACGCAGTATTTT CASSPSGQGSDTQYF
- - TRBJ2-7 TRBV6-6 TGTGCCAGCAGCCAGGTAGGCGGGATCTCACCCGAGCAGTACTTC CASSQVGGISPEQYF
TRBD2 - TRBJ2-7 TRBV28 TGTGCCAGCAGTATCCTCTCTAGCGGGAGCTCCTACGAGCAGTACTTC CASSILSSGSSYEQYF
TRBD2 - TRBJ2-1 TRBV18 TGTGCCAGCTCACAAGCCGGGACTAGCGGCAATGAGCAGTTCTTC CASSQAGTSGNEQFF
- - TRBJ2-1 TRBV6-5 TGTGCCAGCAGTTACGCCAGCGGGCCGGTCAATGAGCAGTTCTTC CASSYASGPVNEQFF
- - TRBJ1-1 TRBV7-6 TGTGCCAGCAGCCCCCGCCGACAGGTTGAAGCTTTCTTT CASSPRRQVEAFF
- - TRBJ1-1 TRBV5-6 TGTGCCAGCAGCTTGGCCTCGTACAGGGTGAACACTGAAGCTTTCTTT CASSLASYRVNTEAFF
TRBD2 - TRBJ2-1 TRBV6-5 TGTGCCAGCAGTTCCGGGACTAGCGCATACAATGAGCAGTTCTTC CASSSGTSAYNEQFF
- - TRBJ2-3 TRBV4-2 TGTGCCAGCAGCCAAGGTAGGGGTGAAGTAACAGATACGCAGTATTTT CASSQGRGEVTDTQYF
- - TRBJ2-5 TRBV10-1 TGCGCCAGCAGTGACTCGGGAACACAAGAGACCCAGTACTTC CASSDSGTQETQYF
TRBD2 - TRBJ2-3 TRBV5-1 TGCGCCAGCAGCTGGGGACTAGCGGGAGATAATACAGATACGCAGTATTTT CASSWGLAGDNTDTQYF
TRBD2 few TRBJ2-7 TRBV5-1 TGCGCCAGCAGGTCTAGCGGGACCACCTCCTACGAGCAGTACTTC CASRSSGTTSYEQYF
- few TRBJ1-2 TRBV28 TGTGCCAGCAGTTTTTCAGGGGTCGACGGCTACACCTTC CASSFSGVDGYTF
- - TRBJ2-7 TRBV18 TGTGCCAGCTCACCATCCTCCGGGTCAACCTACGAGCAGTACTTC CASSPSSGSTYEQYF
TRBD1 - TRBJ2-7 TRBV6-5 TGTGCCAGCAGTTCACACGGGACAGGTAACTACGAGCAGTACTTC CASSSHGTGNYEQYF
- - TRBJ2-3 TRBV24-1 TGTGCCACCAGTGATCCCAGGGGCAACACAGATACGCAGTATTTT CATSDPRGNTDTQYF
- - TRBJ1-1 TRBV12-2 TGTGCAAGTCGCTTATTGGCGAACACTGAAGCTTTCTTT CASRLLANTEAFF
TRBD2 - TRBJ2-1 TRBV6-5 TGTGCCAGCAGTTACTCTTTAGCGGGAGAGGACGAGCAGTTCTTC CASSYSLAGEDEQFF
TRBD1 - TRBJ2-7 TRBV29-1 TGCAGCGTTGGAGTCTGGACAGGGAGGTCCTACGAGCAGTACTTC CSVGVWTGRSYEQYF
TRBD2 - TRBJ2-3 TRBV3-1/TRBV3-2 TGTGCCAGCAGCCGTCTAGCGGAGGATACGCAGTATTTT CASSRLAEDTQYF
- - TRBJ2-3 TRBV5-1 TGCGCCAGCAGCTTGGCGCAAAGGGGGGATACGCAGTATTTT CASSLAQRGDTQYF
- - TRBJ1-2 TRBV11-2 TGTGCCAGCAGCTTAGAACCAGCCGGAGGCTATGGCTACACCTTC CASSLEPAGGYGYTF
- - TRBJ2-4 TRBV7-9 TGTGCCAGCAGCTTAGCCGTGGGAAGGGGCATTCAGTACTTC CASSLAVGRGIQYF
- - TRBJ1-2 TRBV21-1 TGTGCCAGCAGCCCCTGGGGCAGCCGGGGGTTCAGCTACACCTTC CASSPWGSRGFSYTF
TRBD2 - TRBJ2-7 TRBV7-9 TGTGCCAGCAGCGGAAGACTAGCGGGAGTCTACGAGCAGTACTTC CASSGRLAGVYEQYF
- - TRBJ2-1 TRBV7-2 TGTGCCAGCAGCTGGGCCCGGACTTCGCTTAATGAGCAGTTCTTC CASSWARTSLNEQFF
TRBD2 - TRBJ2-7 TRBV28 TGTGCCAGCATGATACCGGGAGGGATAGGAGAGCAGTACTTC CASMIPGGIGEQYF
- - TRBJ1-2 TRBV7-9 TGTGCCAGCAGCGTCCCAGTCGGGACATTCTCTGGCTACACCTTC CASSVPVGTFSGYTF
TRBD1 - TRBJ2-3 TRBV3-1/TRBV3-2 TGTGCCAGCAGAACCGGACAGGACACAGATACGCAGTATTTT CASRTGQDTDTQYF
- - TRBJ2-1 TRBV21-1 TGTGCCAGCAGCAAGAGAGACTCGGGACAGGGGGTCCATGAGCAGTTCTTC CASSKRDSGQGVHEQFF
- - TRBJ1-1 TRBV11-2 TGTGCCAGCAGCCCCGGCGGGACCACAGCTTTCTTT CASSPGGTTAFF
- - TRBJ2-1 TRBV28 TGTGCCAGCAGTCTCTTGGGCAGCTCCTACAATGAGCAGTTCTTC CASSLLGSSYNEQFF
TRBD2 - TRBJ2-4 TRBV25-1 TGTGCCAGCAGTGAATGGGGCGGGAGTTTCCAAAACATTCAGTACTTC CASSEWGGSFQNIQYF
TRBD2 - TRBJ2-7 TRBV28 TGTGCCAGCAGCGAACCGGGACTAGCGGGAGAGAGACAGTACTTC CASSEPGLAGERQYF
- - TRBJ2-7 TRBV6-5 TGTGCCAGCAGTTACGGGCCAGGGCTTAATGACGAGCAGTACTTC CASSYGPGLNDEQYF
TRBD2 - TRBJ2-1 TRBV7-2 TGTGCCAGCAGCCCGGGACTAGCGGGAGGAAGGAGGGTCTTC CASSPGLAGGRRVF
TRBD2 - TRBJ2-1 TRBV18 TGTGCCAGCTCAAAGGGACTAGCGGGAGATCGGCATGAGCAGTTCTTC CASSKGLAGDRHEQFF
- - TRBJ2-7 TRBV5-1 TGCGCCAGCAGCTCCCAGGGAGGACTACCCTACGAGCAGTACTTC CASSSQGGLPYEQYF
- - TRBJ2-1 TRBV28 TGTGCCAGCAGTCCCCTACTCTGGGGCGCGAGTAATGAGCAGTTCTTC CASSPLLWGASNEQFF
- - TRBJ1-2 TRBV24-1 TGTGCCACCAGTGTCCCCGGGACTCCAAGCTACACCTTC CATSVPGTPSYTF
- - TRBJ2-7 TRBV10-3 TGTGCCATCAGTGAGTCGGCGGGACAGCCGCTATCCTACGAGCAGTACTTC CAISESAGQPLSYEQYF
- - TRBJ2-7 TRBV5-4 TGTGCCAGCAGCTTGTGGGGCCTCCGCCGCGACGAGCAGTACTTC CASSLWGLRRDEQYF
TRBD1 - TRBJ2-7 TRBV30 TGTGCCTGGAGCCCTGACAGGGGGTCATCCTACGAGCAGTACTTC CAWSPDRGSSYEQYF
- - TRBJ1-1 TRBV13 TGTGCCAGCAGCTTAGGAAGAGGGTCCACTGAAGCTTTCTTT CASSLGRGSTEAFF